This is a list of T cell receptor beta chains from one sample in a study of T-cell reconstitution after alpha-beta-depleted transplantation in children. TCRdb ran MiXCR on the PCR reads and lists one entry per CDR3 protein. The sample has just under 550,000 distinct CDR3 sequences, about 18% seen once. The sample in question was PBMCs from the stem cell graft donor, obtained from the stem cell graft. These receptors originate from a human donor who donated a stem cell graft to a child with acute lymphoblastic leukemia. Both conserved end residues are part of each CDR3. Each record gives: D gene, clone size, J gene, V gene, CDR3 length, CDR3 protein, CDR3 DNA. A D gene is named only where the DNA matches it firmly. The size field is filled for only some rows; it gives once, few, many or a size class.

d_gene: -
abundance: -
j_gene: TRBJ1-6
v_gene: TRBV10-3
len: 17
CDR3aa: CAISESGGETYNSPLHF
CDR3nt: TGTGCCATCAGTGAGTCGGGGGGCGAGACCTATAATTCACCCCTCCACTTT

d_gene: TRBD1
abundance: -
j_gene: TRBJ2-5
v_gene: TRBV29-1
len: 14
CDR3aa: CSVGPGQDQETQYF
CDR3nt: TGCAGCGTTGGCCCGGGACAGGATCAAGAGACCCAGTACTTC

d_gene: TRBD1
abundance: few
j_gene: TRBJ2-7
v_gene: TRBV5-5
len: 15
CDR3aa: CASSAGTAVTYEQYF
CDR3nt: TGTGCCAGCAGCGCCGGGACAGCAGTCACCTACGAGCAGTACTTC

d_gene: -
abundance: -
j_gene: TRBJ2-1
v_gene: TRBV5-1
len: 15
CDR3aa: CASSSRELGYNEQFF
CDR3nt: TGCGCCAGCAGTTCACGGGAGCTTGGATACAATGAGCAGTTCTTC

d_gene: -
abundance: few
j_gene: TRBJ1-4
v_gene: TRBV5-5
len: 13
CDR3aa: CASSSLGSEKLFF
CDR3nt: TGTGCCAGCAGCTCGTTGGGTTCTGAAAAACTGTTTTTT

d_gene: -
abundance: -
j_gene: TRBJ1-1
v_gene: TRBV27
len: 15
CDR3aa: CASSLIASRDTEAFF
CDR3nt: TGTGCCAGCAGTTTAATCGCGAGCAGAGACACTGAAGCTTTCTTT

d_gene: -
abundance: -
j_gene: TRBJ1-2
v_gene: TRBV11-2
len: 12
CDR3aa: CASRGVYYGYTF
CDR3nt: TGTGCCAGTAGGGGGGTCTACTATGGCTACACCTTC

d_gene: -
abundance: few
j_gene: TRBJ2-7
v_gene: TRBV19
len: 13
CDR3aa: CASRGSPAYEQYF
CDR3nt: TGTGCCAGTAGGGGTAGTCCGGCCTACGAGCAGTACTTC

d_gene: -
abundance: -
j_gene: TRBJ1-4
v_gene: TRBV20-1
len: 13
CDR3aa: CSAISSFNEKLFF
CDR3nt: TGCAGTGCTATATCCAGCTTTAATGAAAAACTGTTTTTT

d_gene: -
abundance: few
j_gene: TRBJ2-5
v_gene: TRBV5-5
len: 15
CDR3aa: CASSLEGTRTETQYF
CDR3nt: TGTGCCAGCAGCTTGGAGGGGACCCGCACGGAGACCCAGTACTTC

d_gene: -
abundance: few
j_gene: TRBJ2-7
v_gene: TRBV9
len: 12
CDR3aa: CASSGGDSQQYF
CDR3nt: TGTGCCAGCAGCGGGGGGGACAGCCAGCAGTACTTC

d_gene: -
abundance: few
j_gene: TRBJ1-5
v_gene: TRBV18
len: 14
CDR3aa: CASSPLGYNQPQHF
CDR3nt: TGTGCCAGCTCACCATTGGGTTACAATCAGCCCCAGCATTTT

d_gene: -
abundance: few
j_gene: TRBJ2-5
v_gene: TRBV5-1
len: 14
CDR3aa: CASSLPGLGETQYF
CDR3nt: TGCGCCAGCAGCTTACCGGGCTTAGGAGAGACCCAGTACTTC

d_gene: -
abundance: -
j_gene: TRBJ2-3
v_gene: TRBV12-3/TRBV12-4
len: 16
CDR3aa: CASSFDGPIRPDTQYF
CDR3nt: TGTGCCAGCAGTTTTGATGGCCCAATAAGGCCAGATACGCAGTATTTT

d_gene: TRBD2
abundance: -
j_gene: TRBJ2-5
v_gene: TRBV14
len: 16
CDR3aa: CASSQLAGGPLETQYF
CDR3nt: TGTGCCAGCAGCCAACTAGCGGGAGGGCCTTTGGAGACCCAGTACTTC

d_gene: TRBD1
abundance: few
j_gene: TRBJ2-1
v_gene: TRBV29-1
len: 15
CDR3aa: CSVGTGKSSYNEQFF
CDR3nt: TGCAGCGTTGGGACAGGGAAGAGCTCCTACAATGAGCAGTTCTTC

d_gene: -
abundance: many
j_gene: TRBJ2-5
v_gene: TRBV5-1
len: 12
CDR3aa: CASSLGEETQYF
CDR3nt: TGTGCCAGCAGCTTGGGGGAAGAGACCCAGTACTTC

d_gene: TRBD2
abundance: -
j_gene: TRBJ2-3
v_gene: TRBV29-1
len: 18
CDR3aa: CSVEGLAGGIPRVDTQYF
CDR3nt: TGCAGCGTTGAGGGCCTAGCGGGAGGCATACCCCGCGTAGATACGCAGTATTTT

d_gene: -
abundance: few
j_gene: TRBJ2-1
v_gene: TRBV6-2/TRBV6-3
len: 16
CDR3aa: CASRSLPRGVSDEQFF
CDR3nt: TGTGCCAGTAGGTCTCTACCCAGGGGGGTGTCCGATGAGCAGTTCTTC

d_gene: TRBD2
abundance: -
j_gene: TRBJ2-5
v_gene: TRBV9
len: 15
CDR3aa: CASSDNNSGRETQYF
CDR3nt: TGTGCCAGCAGCGATAATAATAGCGGGAGAGAGACCCAGTACTTC

d_gene: -
abundance: once
j_gene: TRBJ2-3
v_gene: TRBV4-2
len: 14
CDR3aa: CASSPGLLGNTQYF
CDR3nt: TGTGCCAGCAGCCCCGGGCTCCTCGGAAATACGCAGTATTTT

d_gene: TRBD2
abundance: few
j_gene: TRBJ2-1
v_gene: TRBV5-1
len: 14
CDR3aa: CASSSTSGSIEQFF
CDR3nt: TGCGCCAGCAGCTCGACTAGCGGGAGTATTGAGCAGTTCTTC

d_gene: TRBD1
abundance: -
j_gene: TRBJ2-1
v_gene: TRBV27
len: 14
CDR3aa: CASSSGQISSQQFF
CDR3nt: TGTGCCAGCAGTTCGGGACAGATTAGTAGTCAGCAGTTCTTC

d_gene: TRBD2
abundance: few
j_gene: TRBJ2-7
v_gene: TRBV20-1
len: 14
CDR3aa: CSARKREVVDEQYF
CDR3nt: TGCAGTGCTAGAAAGCGGGAGGTCGTCGACGAGCAGTACTTC

d_gene: -
abundance: -
j_gene: TRBJ2-1
v_gene: TRBV15
len: 15
CDR3aa: CATSRDQLTGREQFF
CDR3nt: TGTGCCACCAGCAGAGATCAGTTGACGGGACGCGAGCAGTTCTTC

d_gene: TRBD1
abundance: -
j_gene: TRBJ2-1
v_gene: TRBV24-1
len: 17
CDR3aa: CATSATPGQGYYNEQFF
CDR3nt: TGTGCCACCAGTGCTACCCCGGGACAGGGATACTACAATGAGCAGTTCTTC

d_gene: -
abundance: -
j_gene: TRBJ1-1
v_gene: TRBV29-1
len: 10
CDR3aa: CSVSNTEAFF
CDR3nt: TGCAGCGTTTCGAACACTGAAGCTTTCTTT

d_gene: -
abundance: -
j_gene: TRBJ2-1
v_gene: TRBV5-1
len: 11
CDR3aa: CASSTTQAQFF
CDR3nt: TGCGCCAGCAGCACGACCCAGGCCCAGTTCTTC